The 10 T cell receptor beta chains below were found in one sample sequenced in a study of graft-versus-host responses after intestinal transplantation. Assay: immunoSEQ multiplex PCR; the TCRdb copy retains only in-frame clones and omits some. Of more than 100,000 clones in the sample, 85% to 95% were seen once. Their specific antigens are unknown. The starting material was unstimulated CD4+ T cells sorted from spleen or lymph node cells, obtained before intestinal transplant. The origin of the receptors is a human donor who received an intestinal transplant.

The rearrangement joins TRBV25-1 to TRBJ1-5; 7 bases align to TRBD1. Germline loops: CDR1 MGHDK, CDR2 SYGVNS. Trimming at V came to 5 bases and at J to 4 bases, leaving 2 bases not matched to a gene. The CDR3 length is 13 residues. The CDR3 region is CASSSRGNQPQHF. CDR3 sequence (DNA): TGTGCCAGCAGTAGCAGGGGGAATCAGCCCCAGCATTTT.

The rearrangement joins TRBV15 to TRBJ2-7; a possible D gene is TRBD1 (6 bases). The CDR3 has 15 amino acids. Per the germline V gene, CDR1 is LNHNV and CDR2 is YYDKDF (reference sequence). Between the trimmed V and J ends, which lost 0 bases and 2 bases, there was a span of 11 bases. This CDR3 reads CATSRDVRGPYEQYF. The CDR3 DNA sequence: TGTGCCACCAGCAGAGATGTCAGGGGTCCCTACGAGCAGTACTTC.

This chain joins TRBV5-1 and TRBJ2-7; D call uncertain. Germline values: CDR1 SGHRS, CDR2 YFSETQ. The CDR3 contains 17 residues. The V gene lost 1 base and the J gene lost 4 bases, with 21 bases spanning the gap. The CDR3 coding sequence is TGCGCCAGCAGCTTGAGGTCAGCTTACGCAAAGGATTACGAGCAGTACTTC. This codes for CASSLRSAYAKDYEQYF.

The chain has TRBV4-1 and TRBJ2-5; a weak D match, TRBD1 (5 bases). V dropped 4 bases and J dropped 2 bases, with 14 bases sitting between them. CDR3 length: 15 residues. Germline V CDR1 and CDR2: MGHRA, YSYEKL. CDR3 nucleotide sequence: TGCGCCAGCAGCCGGGCCGGACATGCACAAGAGACCCAGTACTTC. Amino acid sequence: CASSRAGHAQETQYF.

The DNA of the CDR3 is TGCGCCAGCAGCTTGGGAAGCGGGGGTAGCACAGATACGCAGTATTTT. Protein sequence: CASSLGSGGSTDTQYF. V usage is TRBV5-1 and J usage is TRBJ2-3, with 8 nucleotides matching TRBD2. Germline V gene lookup returns CDR1 SGHRS and CDR2 YFSETQ. The CDR3 extends over 16 amino acids. The V gene end was trimmed by 0 bases and the J gene end by 0 bases; junction bases not matched to a gene: 3.

The chain combines TRBV7-3 with TRBJ2-7; 9 bases match TRBD2. Trimming removed 1 base from V and 6 bases from J; junction bases left unmatched: 10. The germline gives CDR1 SGHTA, CDR2 FQGTGA. This CDR3 is 16 amino acids long. The CDR3 sequence is CASSLSARASGTEQYF. CDR3 nucleotide sequence: TGTGCCAGCAGCTTAAGTGCCCGGGCTAGCGGGACCGAGCAGTACTTC. Together with reference TRBV7-3 and TRBJ2-7, the CDR3 gives the full variable domain: GAGVSQTPSNKVTEKGKYVELRCDPISGHTALYWYRQSLGQGPEFLIYFQGTGAADDSGLPNDRFFAVRPEGSVSTLKIQRTERGDSAVYLCASSLSARASGTEQYFGPGTRLTVT.

The V and J genes are TRBV2 and TRBJ1-1, with 9 bases fitting TRBD1. This CDR3 has 13 amino acids. V lost 5 bases, J lost 8 bases, and 6 bases stayed unmatched. The germline V gene has CDR1 SNHLY and CDR2 FYNNEI. CDR3 DNA sequence: TGTGCCAGCAGTCCGGACAGGGGCAGAGAAGCTTTCTTT. Translated, it gives CASSPDRGREAFF.

The rearrangement uses TRBV15 and TRBJ1-1; tentative D call: TRBD1 (5 bases). V was trimmed by 0 bases and J by 0 bases, leaving 8 bases between them. The CDR3 totals 15 residues. CDR1 is LNHNV, CDR2 YYDKDF, per germline (reference sequence). The chain's CDR3 is CATSRDRVMNTEAFF. The CDR3 DNA reads as TGTGCCACCAGCAGAGACAGGGTAATGAACACTGAAGCTTTCTTT.

The chain links TRBV30 to TRBJ2-7; 7 bases align to TRBD1. Near its end, the DNA agrees better with TRBJ2-5, so the J call may be wrong. The CDR3 runs 15 residues. CDR1 is GTSNPN and CDR2 is SVGIG in the germline V gene (reference sequence). The CDR3 is CAWSTGTATQETQYF. The CDR3 coding sequence is TGTGCCTGGAGTACCGGGACAGCTACACAAGAGACCCAGTACTTC.

This chain connects TRBV18 to TRBJ1-1; 7 positions match TRBD1. The germline V gene has CDR1 KGHSH and CDR2 LQKENI. J lost 0 bases, V lost 3 bases, and 7 bases had no gene match. This CDR3 is built from 16 residues. The CDR3 DNA is TGTGCCAGCTCACCGATGACAGGGACCATGAACACTGAAGCTTTCTTT. Amino acids: CASSPMTGTMNTEAFF.